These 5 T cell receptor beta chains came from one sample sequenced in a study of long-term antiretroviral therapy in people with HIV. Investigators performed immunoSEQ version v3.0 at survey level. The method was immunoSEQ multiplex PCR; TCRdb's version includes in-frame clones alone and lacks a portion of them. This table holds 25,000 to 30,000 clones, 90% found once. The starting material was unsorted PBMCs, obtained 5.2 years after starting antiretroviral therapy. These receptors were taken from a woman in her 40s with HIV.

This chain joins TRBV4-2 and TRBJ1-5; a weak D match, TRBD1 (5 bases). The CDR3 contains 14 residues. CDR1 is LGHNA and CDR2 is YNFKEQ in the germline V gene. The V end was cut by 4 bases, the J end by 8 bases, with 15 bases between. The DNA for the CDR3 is TGTGCCAGCAGCCCCCTACACTCCAGGGAGCCCCAGCATTTT. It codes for CASSPLHSREPQHF.

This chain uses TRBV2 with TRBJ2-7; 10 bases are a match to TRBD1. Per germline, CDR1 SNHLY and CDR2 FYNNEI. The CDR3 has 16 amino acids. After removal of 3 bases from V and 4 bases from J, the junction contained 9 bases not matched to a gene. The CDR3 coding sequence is TGTGCCAGCAGTGACCCGGCCGGGACAGGGGCTTACGAGCAGTACTTC. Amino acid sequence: CASSDPAGTGAYEQYF.

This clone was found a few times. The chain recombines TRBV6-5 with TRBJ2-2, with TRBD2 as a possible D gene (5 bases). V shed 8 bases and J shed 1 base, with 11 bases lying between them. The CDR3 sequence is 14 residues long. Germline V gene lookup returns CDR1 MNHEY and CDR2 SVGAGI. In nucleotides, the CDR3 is TGTGCCAGCTGGGAGAAAGGGAACACCGGGGAGCTGTTTTTT. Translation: CASWEKGNTGELFF.

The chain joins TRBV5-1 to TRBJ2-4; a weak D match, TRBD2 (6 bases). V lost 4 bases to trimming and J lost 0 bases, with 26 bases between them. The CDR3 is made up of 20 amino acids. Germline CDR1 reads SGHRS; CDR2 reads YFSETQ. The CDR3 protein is CASSPRDGGTGILAKNIQYF. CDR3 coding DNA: TGCGCCAGCAGCCCGCGGGACGGCGGTACGGGGATTCTAGCCAAAAACATTCAGTACTTC.

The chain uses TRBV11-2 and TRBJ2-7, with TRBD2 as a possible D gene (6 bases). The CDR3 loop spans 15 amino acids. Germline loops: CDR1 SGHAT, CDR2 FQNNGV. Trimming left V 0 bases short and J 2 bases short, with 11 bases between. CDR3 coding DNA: TGTGCCAGCAGCTTAGACCGGGAGATGGCCTACGAGCAGTACTTC. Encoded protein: CASSLDREMAYEQYF. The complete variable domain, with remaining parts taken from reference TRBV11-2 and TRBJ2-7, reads EAGVAQSPRYKIIEKRQSVAFWCNPISGHATLYWYQQILGQGPKLLIQFQNNGVVDDSQLPKDRFSAERLKGVDSTLKIQPAKLEDSAVYLCASSLDREMAYEQYFGPGTRLTVT.